Below are 9 T cell receptor beta chains sequenced from a single sample in a study of post-analysis software for immune sequencing data. Included in the TCR beta cDNA libraries were unique molecular identifiers. One entry per CDR3 protein, called by TCRdb with MiXCR from the PCR reads. The data contain a few hundred thousand distinct CDR3 sequences, around 31% of them singletons. Their cognate antigens are unknown. Study-wide results and caveats: A handful of TRBV segments were significantly more frequent in patients than in controls. TRBV5-6, TRBV5-1 and TRBV20-1 were among these segments.

The sequencing input was blood. The origin of the receptors is a girl aged 2-17 years with multiple sclerosis.

The chain joins TRBV20-1 to TRBJ2-1, with TRBD2 as a possible D gene (7 bases). There are 13 residues in the CDR3. Deletions cut 6 bases from V and 6 bases from J, with 15 bases between. Germline V lookup: CDR1 DFQATT, CDR2 SNEGSKA (reference sequence). The CDR3 DNA is TGCAGTGCGGGGGGGCGATGGAGCAATGAGCAGTTCTTC. Amino acids: CSAGGRWSNEQFF.

The sample holds many counts of this clonotype. This chain links TRBV6-6 with TRBJ1-2, with D maybe TRBD1 (6 bases). Germline lookup yields CDR1 MNHNY and CDR2 SVGAGI (reference sequence). The CDR3 consists of 13 residues. The germline V and J ends were trimmed by 3 bases and 4 bases, with 9 bases remaining between them. As DNA, the CDR3 is TGTGCCAGCAGTTATAAACAGGGCTATGGCTACACCTTC. It yields the protein CASSYKQGYGYTF.

Details on this clonotype: At one end, the junction sequence differs from germline, possibly due to a read error. The gene calls are TRBV12-3 or TRBV12-4 and TRBJ2-3; D may be TRBD1 (5 bases). CDR3 size: 11 residues. CDR3 protein: CARVDTDMQYF. The CDR3 region has the DNA TGTGCCAGAGTGGACACAGATATGCAGTATTTT.

Concerning this clonotype: A single base separates this from a much larger clone, so it may be a read error. The V gene is TRBV4-1, the J gene TRBJ1-2; the D gene is possibly TRBD1 (5 bases). The CDR3 extends over 14 amino acids. Trimming pared 4 bases from V and 6 bases from J, leaving 15 bases between. CDR1 MGHRA and CDR2 YSYEKL come from the germline V gene. The CDR3 nucleotides are TGCGCCAGCAGCCCGGTACAGGCCCCACATGGCTACACCTTC. Protein sequence: CASSPVQAPHGYTF.

The CDR3 here is CASSPLVGWGLNTEAFF. CDR3 nucleotide sequence: TGTGCCAGCTCACCGCTAGTGGGGTGGGGTTTGAACACTGAAGCTTTCTTT. The gene calls are TRBV18 and TRBJ1-1; the D is unclear. Germline loops: CDR1 KGHSH, CDR2 LQKENI. Between the trimmed V and J ends, which lost 3 bases and 0 bases, there was a span of 17 bases. The CDR3 totals 17 residues.

The chain couples TRBV7-2 to TRBJ1-5, with D unclear. This CDR3 is 18 amino acids long. CDR1 SGHTA and CDR2 FQGNSA come from the germline V gene. V lost 1 base, J lost 4 bases, and 20 bases lay in between. The CDR3 here is CASSLVGNGGGQNQPQHF. The CDR3, as DNA: TGTGCCAGCAGCTTAGTAGGAAACGGTGGTGGCCAAAATCAGCCCCAGCATTTT.

The chain combines TRBV12-3 or TRBV12-4 with TRBJ2-5; D not resolved. The V end lost 5 bases, the J end lost 3 bases, and 16 bases lay between the germline ends. CDR3 length equals 15 residues. CDR3 nucleotides: TGTGCCAGCAGTCCCCCCCCGTCGATGAAAGAGACCCAGTACTTC. It is translated as CASSPPPSMKETQYF.

The chain is built from TRBV5-1 and TRBJ2-7; TRBD1 is a possible D gene (5 bases). In germline, CDR1 is SGHRS, CDR2 YFSETQ. This CDR3 spans 16 amino acids. V was clipped by 0 bases and J by 4 bases, with 17 bases between them. CDR3 DNA: TGCGCCAGCAGCTTGGCCCACAGGCCTGCTCCATACGAGCAGTACTTC. It is translated as CASSLAHRPAPYEQYF.

This clonotype was detected ten times or more. The rearrangement uses TRBV5-1 and TRBJ2-1, with D possibly matching TRBD1 (6 bases). V was pared by 2 bases and J by 8 bases, with 8 bases between. The CDR3 has 12 amino acids. CDR1 and CDR2 from the germline V gene are SGHRS and YFSETQ. The CDR3 coding sequence is TGCGCCAGCAGCTTACAGGGCTATGAGCAGTTCTTC. It is translated as CASSLQGYEQFF.